The next 21 T cell receptor beta chains were all read from a single sample in a study of technical replicates of blood from a few donors. Sequencing used immunoSEQ multiplex PCR; TCRdb keeps in-frame clones, though not all of them. This sample has fewer than 85,000 clones, with roughly 94% found just once. The sample was T cells isolated from PBMCs. The receptors here all came from a human donor in good health.

Notes on this clone: Other DNA sequences within the sample encode an identical CDR3. V and J are TRBV9 and TRBJ1-5; the D gene is possibly TRBD1 (5 bases). Trimming stripped 0 bases from V and 4 bases from J, with 8 bases between. The CDR3 spans 14 residues. Germline V gene data show CDR1 as SGDLS and CDR2 as YYNGEE. The CDR3 here is CASSVDSGNQPQHF. The CDR3, as DNA: TGTGCCAGCAGCGTAGACTCAGGGAATCAGCCCCAGCATTTT.

The chain is built from TRBV4-1 and TRBJ1-5; weak D call: TRBD1 (5 bases). The CDR3 extends over 15 amino acids. V lost 4 bases and J lost 2, with 12 bases in between. Per the germline V gene, CDR1 is MGHRA and CDR2 is YSYEKL. The CDR3 spells CASSPQGKGNQPQHF. CDR3 DNA: TGCGCCAGCAGCCCCCAGGGTAAAGGCAATCAGCCCCAGCATTTT.

The genes are TRBV6-1 and TRBJ2-7, with D tentatively TRBD2 (7 bases). This CDR3 region has 14 residues. Germline loops: CDR1 MNHNS, CDR2 SASEGT. With 11 bases removed from V and 0 bases from J, the gap between germline ends came to 17 bases. CDR3 DNA: TGTGCCGGAGGGGGAGCGGGGAGCTCCTACGAGCAGTACTTC. Its protein product is CAGGGAGSSYEQYF.

The chain links TRBV5-4 to TRBJ2-5, with D perhaps TRBD1 (6 bases). CDR1 is SGHNT and CDR2 is YYREEE in the germline V gene (reference sequence). V lost 4 bases and J 1 base, leaving 14 bases between the germline ends. This CDR3 is built from 15 residues. The CDR3 here is CASSVRTAFQETQYF. CDR3 sequence (DNA): TGTGCCAGCAGCGTCCGGACAGCGTTCCAAGAGACCCAGTACTTC. Together with reference TRBV5-4 and TRBJ2-5, the CDR3 gives the full variable domain: ETGVTQSPTHLIKTRGQQVTLRCSSQSGHNTVSWYQQALGQGPQFIFQYYREEENGRGNFPPRFSGLQFPNYSSELNVNALELDDSALYLCASSVRTAFQETQYFGPGTRLLVL.

This clone was observed a single time. The CDR3 is CASSQDVLAGPYNEQFF. DNA for the CDR3: TGTGCCAGCAGCCAAGACGTCCTAGCGGGGCCCTACAATGAGCAGTTCTTC. This chain connects TRBV14 to TRBJ2-1, with 9 nucleotides matching TRBD2. Germline lookup yields CDR1 SGHDN and CDR2 FVKESK. CDR3 length equals 17 residues. Germline trimming cut 0 bases from V and 2 bases from J; bases unmatched to any gene: 5.

This clone was picked up one time. This chain connects TRBV2 to TRBJ2-5; 10 bases agree with TRBD2. CDR3 length equals 14 residues. Germline-derived CDR1 and CDR2 are SNHLY and FYNNEI. The V and J ends lost 2 bases and 6 bases, in that order; junction bases with no gene match: 3. Here the CDR3 reads CASSETSGKQTQYF. CDR3 bases: TGTGCCAGCAGTGAAACTAGCGGGAAACAGACCCAGTACTTC.

CDR3 residues: CAWFDRGGTEAFF. CDR3 DNA sequence: TGTGCCTGGTTCGACAGGGGGGGAACTGAAGCTTTCTTT. The genes are TRBV30 and TRBJ1-1, with 9 bases identical to TRBD1. The junction had 6 bases not matched to a gene; V was cut back by 5 bases and J by 5 bases. The CDR3 totals 13 residues. Germline CDR1 and CDR2: GTSNPN and SVGIG (reference sequence).

Concerning this clone itself: Different DNA sequences within this sample yield the same CDR3. This rearrangement joins TRBV28 to TRBJ1-5; 8 nucleotides agree with TRBD1. This CDR3 comprises 14 residues. Germline trimming cut 2 bases from V and 4 bases from J; bases unmatched to any gene: 1. Germline V gene lookup returns CDR1 MDHEN and CDR2 SYDVKM. In DNA form, the CDR3 reads TGTGCCAGCAGTTTAGGGACAGGTAATCAGCCCCAGCATTTT. This translates into CASSLGTGNQPQHF.

This chain connects TRBV6-5 to TRBJ1-1, with 8 bases identical to TRBD1. Trimming cost V 6 bases and J 5 bases; bases outside gene matches: 11. Per germline, CDR1 MNHEY and CDR2 SVGAGI. The CDR3 runs to 15 residues. CDR3 sequence: CASRGQGAGLTEAFF. CDR3 DNA sequence: TGTGCCAGCAGGGGCCAGGGGGCAGGCTTAACTGAAGCTTTCTTT.

The chain has TRBV5-1 and TRBJ2-7; 7 bases line up with TRBD2. The CDR3 is made up of 13 amino acids. Germline V CDR1 and CDR2: SGHRS, YFSETQ. V trimming: 4 bases; J trimming: 0 bases; junction bases outside the gene matches: 1. CDR3 sequence (DNA): TGCGCCAGCAGCCTAGCGGTCTCCTACGAGCAGTACTTC. The encoded protein is CASSLAVSYEQYF. Complete variable domain (other parts from reference TRBV5-1 and TRBJ2-7): KAGVTQTPRYLIKTRGQQVTLSCSPISGHRSVSWYQQTPGQGLQFLFEYFSETQRNKGNFPGRFSGRQFSNSRSEMNVSTLELGDSALYLCASSLAVSYEQYFGPGTRLTVT.

The chain uses TRBV7-9 and TRBJ2-7; no firm D call. The germline gives CDR1 SEHNR, CDR2 FQNEAQ (reference sequence). The ends were cut back, 1 base at V and 3 bases at J, with 13 bases in the middle. The CDR3 totals 15 residues. CDR3 residues: CASSLVGYTDYEQYF. The CDR3 nucleotides are TGTGCCAGCAGCTTAGTAGGTTATACAGACTACGAGCAGTACTTC.

CDR3: CASSQDSNRDQPQHF. The CDR3 DNA reads as TGCGCCAGCAGCCAAGATTCGAACAGAGATCAGCCCCAGCATTTT. The chain employs TRBV4-1 and TRBJ1-5; D call uncertain. Germline CDR1 is MGHRA and CDR2 is YSYEKL. Trimming cost V 0 bases and J 5 bases, with 11 bases left between them. This CDR3 comprises 15 residues.

In its sample, this clone was seen once. The gene calls are TRBV27 and TRBJ2-5; 11 nucleotides match TRBD2. From germline, CDR1 is MNHEY and CDR2 SMNVEV (reference sequence). The CDR3 sequence is 19 residues long. V lost 5 bases, J lost 2 bases, and 16 bases stayed unmatched. The CDR3 is CASSPSGPPGLAVQETQYF. In nucleotides, the CDR3 is TGTGCCAGCAGTCCCTCAGGCCCCCCGGGACTAGCGGTACAAGAGACCCAGTACTTC.

CDR3 sequence: CASGRTGNYNEQFF. As DNA, the CDR3 is TGTGCCAGCGGTAGGACAGGTAACTACAATGAGCAGTTCTTC. This rearrangement joins TRBV27 to TRBJ2-1; TRBD1 aligns across 7 bases. Germline assignment: CDR1 MNHEY and CDR2 SMNVEV (reference sequence). The CDR3 length is 14 residues. The V and J ends lost 8 bases and 3 bases, in that order; junction bases with no gene match: 7.

V usage is TRBV7-9 and J usage is TRBJ1-5; 9 bases align to TRBD1. The CDR3 has 14 residues. Trimming cost V 5 bases and J 2 bases; bases outside gene matches: 1. Germline CDR1 reads SEHNR; CDR2 reads FQNEAQ (reference sequence). CDR3 nucleotide sequence: TGTGCCAGCAGCCGGACAGGGGGCAATCAGCCCCAGCATTTT. Protein product: CASSRTGGNQPQHF.

V usage is TRBV6-4 and J usage is TRBJ1-4, with D possibly being TRBD1 (5 bases). Looked up from germline, CDR1 is MRHNA and CDR2 is SNTAGT. The CDR3 covers 15 residues. The V gene lost 6 bases and the J gene lost 3 bases, with 14 bases spanning the gap. CDR3 sequence (DNA): TGTGCCAGCAGCGAAGGCCCAGGGTCTAATGAAAAACTGTTTTTT. Protein product: CASSEGPGSNEKLFF.

The table lists this clone with a few counts. The rearrangement joins TRBV12-5 to TRBJ1-4; D unclear. Trimming shortened V by 6 bases and J by 7 bases, and 9 bases separated the two germline ends. Germline V gene sequence: CDR1 LGHNT, CDR2 FRNRAP. The CDR3 spans 12 residues. CDR3 coding DNA: TGTGCTAGTGGGTCTTTCGGTGAAAAACTGTTTTTT. Translated: CASGSFGEKLFF. Combining the CDR3 with reference TRBV12-5 and TRBJ1-4 gives the whole variable domain DARVTQTPRHKVTEMGQEVTMRCQPILGHNTVFWYRQTMMQGLELLAYFRNRAPLDDSGMPKDRFSAEMPDATLATLKIQPSEPRDSAVYFCASGSFGEKLFFGSGTQLSVL.

The chain joins TRBV7-9 to TRBJ2-1; the match to TRBD2 covers 9 bases. Germline CDR1 reads SEHNR; CDR2 reads FQNEAQ (reference sequence). The CDR3 length is 15 residues. V was pared by 4 bases and J by 0 bases, with 1 base of the junction left unmatched. The CDR3, as DNA: TGTGCCAGCAGCTCGACTAGCGGCTCCTACAATGAGCAGTTCTTC. This sequence encodes CASSSTSGSYNEQFF.

The chain is built from TRBV15 and TRBJ1-1, with D possibly TRBD1 on 5 matching bases. In germline, CDR1 is LNHNV, CDR2 YYDKDF (reference sequence). V was shortened by 0 bases and J by 7 bases, with 12 bases between the two germline ends. This CDR3 region has 14 residues. The CDR3 reads CATSRDRQRVEAFF. CDR3 DNA: TGTGCCACCAGCAGAGATCGACAGAGAGTTGAAGCTTTCTTT.

This CDR3 reads CASSRTGMGNQPQHF. In DNA form, the CDR3 reads TGTGCCAGCAGCAGGACAGGGATGGGCAATCAGCCCCAGCATTTT. The genes are TRBV6-1 and TRBJ1-5; 8 bases align to TRBD1. The J segment lost 2 bases and the V segment lost 6 bases, leaving 6 bases of the junction unmatched. This CDR3 comprises 15 residues. The V gene's germline CDR1 is MNHNS and CDR2 SASEGT.

The rearrangement joins TRBV5-6 to TRBJ2-5; D unclear. The germline gives CDR1 SGHDT, CDR2 YYEEEE. The CDR3 length is 14 residues. V was clipped by 2 bases and J by 4 bases, with 12 bases between them. CDR3: CASSLVGPRETQYF. CDR3 DNA sequence: TGTGCCAGCAGCTTAGTTGGGCCTCGAGAGACCCAGTACTTC.